This T cell receptor beta chain was retrieved from a study of T-cell reconstitution after alpha-beta-depleted transplantation in children. Unique molecular identifiers were incorporated when the TCRbeta library was constructed. TCRdb re-called the PCR reads with MiXCR, one entry per CDR3 protein. This sample yields 500,000 to 600,000 distinct CDR3 sequences, of which roughly a quarter are seen a single time; 35% to 40% belongs to the top ten. Study-wide results and limits: Several hundred expanded graft clones reportedly supplied alpha-beta T cells about two months after transplant. Diversity of TCRbeta at day 60 was high in some patients, arising from surviving recipient T cells and thymic progenitors.

Trimming removed 5 bases from V and 6 bases from J; junction bases left unmatched: 10. The CDR3 is 16 residues long. Germline V CDR1 and CDR2: MGHDK, SYGVNS. A note on this clonotype: As yet, its antigen is unknown.

Sequencing used PBMCs, obtained before TCRalphabeta/CD19-depleted stem cell transplant. The source is a boy less than two years old with Wiskott-Aldrich syndrome, due to receive a stem cell transplant. The J gene is TRBJ2-1, the V gene TRBV25-1, with 10 bases that match TRBD2. The chain's CDR3 is CASSNRAGGPGNEQFF. CDR3 coding DNA: TGTGCCAGCAGTAACCGAGCGGGAGGGCCTGGCAATGAGCAGTTCTTC.